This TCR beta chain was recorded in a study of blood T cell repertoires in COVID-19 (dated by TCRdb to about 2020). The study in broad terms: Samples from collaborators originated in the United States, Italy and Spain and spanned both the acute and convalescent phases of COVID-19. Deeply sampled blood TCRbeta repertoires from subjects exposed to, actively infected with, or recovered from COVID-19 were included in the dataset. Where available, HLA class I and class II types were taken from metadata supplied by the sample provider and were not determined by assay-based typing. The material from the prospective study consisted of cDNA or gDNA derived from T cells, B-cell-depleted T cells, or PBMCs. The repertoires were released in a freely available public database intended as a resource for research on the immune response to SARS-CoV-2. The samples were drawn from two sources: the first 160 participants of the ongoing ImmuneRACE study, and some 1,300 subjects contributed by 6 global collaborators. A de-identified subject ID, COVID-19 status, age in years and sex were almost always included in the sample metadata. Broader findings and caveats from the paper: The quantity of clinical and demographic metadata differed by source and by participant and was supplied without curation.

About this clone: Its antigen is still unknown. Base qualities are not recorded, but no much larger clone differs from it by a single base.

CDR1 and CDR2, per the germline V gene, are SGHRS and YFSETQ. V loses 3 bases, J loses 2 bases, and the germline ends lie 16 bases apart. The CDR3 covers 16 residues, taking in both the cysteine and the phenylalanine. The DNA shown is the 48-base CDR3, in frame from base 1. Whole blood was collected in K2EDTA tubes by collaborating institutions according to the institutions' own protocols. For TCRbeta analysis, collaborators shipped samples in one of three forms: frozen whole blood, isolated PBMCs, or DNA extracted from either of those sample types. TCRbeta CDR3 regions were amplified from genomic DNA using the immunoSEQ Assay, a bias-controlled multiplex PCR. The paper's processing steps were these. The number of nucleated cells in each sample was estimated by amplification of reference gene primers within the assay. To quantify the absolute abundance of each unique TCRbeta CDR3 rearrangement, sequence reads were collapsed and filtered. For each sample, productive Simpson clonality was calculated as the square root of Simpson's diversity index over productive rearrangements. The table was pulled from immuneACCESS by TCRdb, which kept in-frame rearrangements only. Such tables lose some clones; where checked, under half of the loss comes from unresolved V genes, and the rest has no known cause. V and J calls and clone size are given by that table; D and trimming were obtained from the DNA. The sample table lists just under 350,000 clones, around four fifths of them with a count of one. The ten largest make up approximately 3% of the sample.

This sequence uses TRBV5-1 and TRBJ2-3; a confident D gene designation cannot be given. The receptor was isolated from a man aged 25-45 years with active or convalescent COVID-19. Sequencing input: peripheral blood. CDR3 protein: CASSSSRHYSTDTQYF. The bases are TGCGCCAGCAGCTCTTCACGTCACTACTCCACAGATACGCAGTATTTT. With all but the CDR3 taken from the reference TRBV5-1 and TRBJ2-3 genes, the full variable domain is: KAGVTQTPRYLIKTRGQQVTLSCSPISGHRSVSWYQQTPGQGLQFLFEYFSETQRNKGNFPGRFSGRQFSNSRSEMNVSTLELGDSALYLCASSSSRHYSTDTQYFGPGTRLTVL.